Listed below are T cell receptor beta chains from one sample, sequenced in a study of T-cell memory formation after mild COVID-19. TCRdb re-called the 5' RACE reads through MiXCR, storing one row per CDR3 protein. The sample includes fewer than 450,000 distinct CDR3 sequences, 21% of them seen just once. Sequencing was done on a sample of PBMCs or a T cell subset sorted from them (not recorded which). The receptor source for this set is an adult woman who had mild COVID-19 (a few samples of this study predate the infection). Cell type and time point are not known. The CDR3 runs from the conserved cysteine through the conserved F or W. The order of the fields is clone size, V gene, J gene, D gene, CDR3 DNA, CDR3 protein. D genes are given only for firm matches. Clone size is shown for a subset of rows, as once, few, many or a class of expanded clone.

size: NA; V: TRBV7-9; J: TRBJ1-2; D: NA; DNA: TGTGCCAGCAGCTTAGTTGATGAAGATCCTGGGAATGGCTACACCTTC; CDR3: CASSLVDEDPGNGYTF
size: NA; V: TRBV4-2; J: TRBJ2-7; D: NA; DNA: TGTGCCAGCAGCCAAGATGACTCCTACGAGCAGTACTTC; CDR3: CASSQDDSYEQYF
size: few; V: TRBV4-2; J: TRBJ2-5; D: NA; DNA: TGTGCCAGCAGCCAAGATTGGCTAGCGGAGGGGGCCAGGACCCAGTACTTC; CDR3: CASSQDWLAEGARTQYF
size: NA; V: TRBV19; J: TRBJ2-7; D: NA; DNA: TGTGCCAGTAGTATCACAGCTTCCTACGAGCAGTACTTC; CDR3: CASSITASYEQYF
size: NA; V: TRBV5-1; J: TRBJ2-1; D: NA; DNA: TGCGCCAGCAGCTTACCAGGGGAGGGGTTGTATGAGCAGTTCTTC; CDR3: CASSLPGEGLYEQFF
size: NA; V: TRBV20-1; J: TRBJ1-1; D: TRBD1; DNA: TGCAGTGCTAGAGATGGACAGGGTCACACTGAAGCTTTCTTT; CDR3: CSARDGQGHTEAFF
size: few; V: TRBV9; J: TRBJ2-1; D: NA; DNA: TGTGCCAGCAGCTCGCAAGACACCTACAATGAGCAGTTCTTC; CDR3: CASSSQDTYNEQFF
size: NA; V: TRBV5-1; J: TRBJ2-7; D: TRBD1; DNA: TGCGCCAGCAGCGGGACAGGGGGCAACGAGCAGTACTTC; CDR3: CASSGTGGNEQYF
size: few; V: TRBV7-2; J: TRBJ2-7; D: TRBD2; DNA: TGTGCCAGCAGCTTAAAGACGACTAGCGGGGCCCCTTACGAGCAGTACTTC; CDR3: CASSLKTTSGAPYEQYF
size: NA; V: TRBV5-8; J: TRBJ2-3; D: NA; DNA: TGTGCCAGCAGCCCTGAGGCCGGGGGACTTATAACAGATACGCAGTATTTT; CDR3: CASSPEAGGLITDTQYF
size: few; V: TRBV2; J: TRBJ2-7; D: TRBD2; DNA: TGTGCCAGCACCCCGGGACTAGCGAAGACCTACGAGCAGTACTTC; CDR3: CASTPGLAKTYEQYF
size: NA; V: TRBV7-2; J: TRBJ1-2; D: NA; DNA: TGTGCCAGCACCTATTCGGGGTACGGTGGCTACACCTTC; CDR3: CASTYSGYGGYTF
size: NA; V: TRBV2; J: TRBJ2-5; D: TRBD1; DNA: TGTGCCAGCAGGCTTGGACAGGGAACAGAGACCCAGTACTTC; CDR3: CASRLGQGTETQYF
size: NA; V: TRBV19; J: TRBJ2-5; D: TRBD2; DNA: TGTGCCAGTAGTCCCAGACTAGCGGAGCAAGAGACCCAGTACTTC; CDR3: CASSPRLAEQETQYF
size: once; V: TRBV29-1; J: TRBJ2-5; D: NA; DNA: TGCAGCGCTACTAAAACCTCGACAGCCGAAGAGACCCAGTACTTC; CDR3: CSATKTSTAEETQYF
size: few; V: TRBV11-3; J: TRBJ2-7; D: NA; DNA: TGTGCCAGCAGCTTAAGGGGACTCTCCAGCTCCTACGAGCAGTACTTC; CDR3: CASSLRGLSSSYEQYF
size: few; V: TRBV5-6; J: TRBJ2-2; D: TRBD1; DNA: TGTGCCAGCAGCAAGGAAAGGACAGGGCGTAAGGAGCTGTTTTTT; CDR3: CASSKERTGRKELFF
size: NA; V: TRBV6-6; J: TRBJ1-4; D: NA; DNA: TGTGCCAGCAGTTACTCGACCTTCGGAAAACTGTTTTTT; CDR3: CASSYSTFGKLFF
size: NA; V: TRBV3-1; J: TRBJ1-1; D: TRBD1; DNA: TGTGCCAGCAGATATACGGACAGGGCTGGGACTGAAGCTTTCTTT; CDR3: CASRYTDRAGTEAFF
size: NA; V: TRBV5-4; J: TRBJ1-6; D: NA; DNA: TGTGCCAGCAGTCCAGGGTGGGAGGGTTCACCCCTCCACTTT; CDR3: CASSPGWEGSPLHF
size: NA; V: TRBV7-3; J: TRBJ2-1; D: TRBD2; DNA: TGTGCCAGCAGCTTAGTGACTAGCGGTTACAATGAGCAGTTCTTC; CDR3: CASSLVTSGYNEQFF
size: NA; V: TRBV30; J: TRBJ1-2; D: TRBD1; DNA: TGTGCCTGGAGAGTTCCAACAGGGGACGGGGCTGGCTACACCTTC; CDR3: CAWRVPTGDGAGYTF
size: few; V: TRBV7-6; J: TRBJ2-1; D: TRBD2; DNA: TGTGCCAGCAGCTTAGCTTGGACTAGCGGTGGCAATGAGCAGTTCTTC; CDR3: CASSLAWTSGGNEQFF
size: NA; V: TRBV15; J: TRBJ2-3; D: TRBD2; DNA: TGTGCCACCAGCAGAGTTCTCAGCGGGGACCTCACAGATACGCAGTATTTT; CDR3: CATSRVLSGDLTDTQYF
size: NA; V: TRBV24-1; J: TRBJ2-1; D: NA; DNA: TGTGCCACCAGTGATACCCTTCAGACTCTAAGCTCCTACAATGAGCAGTTCTTC; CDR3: CATSDTLQTLSSYNEQFF
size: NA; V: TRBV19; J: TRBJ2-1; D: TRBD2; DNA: TGTGCCAGTAGTTCCAACCCTAGCGGGAGCTACAATGAGCAGTTCTTC; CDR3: CASSSNPSGSYNEQFF
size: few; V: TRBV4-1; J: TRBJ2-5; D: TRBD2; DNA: TGCGCCAGCAGCCGAGACGGGACTAGCGGGGGCGGGGAGACCCAGTACTTC; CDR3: CASSRDGTSGGGETQYF
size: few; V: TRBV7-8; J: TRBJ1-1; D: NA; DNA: TGTGCCAGCAGCAAGGGCCTGAACACTGAAGCTTTCTTT; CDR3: CASSKGLNTEAFF
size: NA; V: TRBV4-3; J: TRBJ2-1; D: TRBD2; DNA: TGCGCCAGCAGCCAAGTACTAGCGGGAGACGATGAGCAGTTCTTC; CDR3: CASSQVLAGDDEQFF
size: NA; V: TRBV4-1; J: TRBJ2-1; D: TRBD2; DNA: TGCGCCAGCAGCCCCTCCGTGGGACTAGGGAACTACAATGAGCAGTTCTTC; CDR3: CASSPSVGLGNYNEQFF
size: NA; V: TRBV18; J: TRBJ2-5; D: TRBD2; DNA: TGTGCCAGCTCACCGGGCTTACTAGCGAACCAAGAGACCCAGTACTTC; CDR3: CASSPGLLANQETQYF
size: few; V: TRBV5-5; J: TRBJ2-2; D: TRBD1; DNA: TGTGCCAGCAGACAGGGGGCGAACACCGGGGAGCTGTTTTTT; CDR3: CASRQGANTGELFF
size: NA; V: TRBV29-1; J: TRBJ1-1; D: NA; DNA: TGCAGCGTTGGGGTAGCGAACACTGAAGCTTTCTTT; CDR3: CSVGVANTEAFF
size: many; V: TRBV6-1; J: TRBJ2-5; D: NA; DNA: TGTGCCAGCAGCGCCTTTTGGCGGTCCCAAGAGACCCAGTACTTC; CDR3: CASSAFWRSQETQYF
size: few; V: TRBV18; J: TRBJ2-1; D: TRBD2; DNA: TGTGCCAGCTCACCGTTAAGCGGGAGGACCTACAATGAGCAGTTCTTC; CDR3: CASSPLSGRTYNEQFF
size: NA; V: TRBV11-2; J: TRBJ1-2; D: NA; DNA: TGTGCCAGCAGCTTATCTGCCTTAGGGCACGATGGCTACACCTTC; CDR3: CASSLSALGHDGYTF
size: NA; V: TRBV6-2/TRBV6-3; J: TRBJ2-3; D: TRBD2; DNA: TGTGCCAGCATTTTAGCGGGGGCCAACACAGATACGCAGTATTTT; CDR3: CASILAGANTDTQYF
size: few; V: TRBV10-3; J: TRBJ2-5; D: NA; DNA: TGTGCCATCAGCGGCAGGGGAGAGACCCAGTACTTC; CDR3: CAISGRGETQYF
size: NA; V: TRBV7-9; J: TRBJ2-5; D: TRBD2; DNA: TGTGCCAGCAGCTGGGGAGCGGGAGACGGAGAGACCCAGTACTTC; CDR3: CASSWGAGDGETQYF
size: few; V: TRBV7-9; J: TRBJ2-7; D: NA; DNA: TGTGCCAGCAGCCCAGGGTTGGACGAGCAGTACTTC; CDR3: CASSPGLDEQYF
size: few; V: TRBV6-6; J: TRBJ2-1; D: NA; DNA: TGTGCCAGCAGTTCCCTCCCTAACAATGAGCAGTTCTTC; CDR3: CASSSLPNNEQFF
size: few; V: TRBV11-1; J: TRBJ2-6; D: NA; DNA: TGTGCCAGCAGCTTATTTGGGGCCTCTGGGGCCAACGTCCTGACTTTC; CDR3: CASSLFGASGANVLTF
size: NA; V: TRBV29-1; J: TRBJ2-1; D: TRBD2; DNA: TGCAGCGTGAGTCGCGGGGGTGGGCACAATGAGCAGTTCTTC; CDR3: CSVSRGGGHNEQFF
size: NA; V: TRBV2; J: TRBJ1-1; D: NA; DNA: TGTGCCAGCAGCGTTAAACAGTTGATCACTGAAGCTTTCTTT; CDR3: CASSVKQLITEAFF
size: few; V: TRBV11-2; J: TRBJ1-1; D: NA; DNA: TGTGCCAGCAGCCCACCGGAGGTCTTGAACACTGAAGCTTTCTTT; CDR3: CASSPPEVLNTEAFF
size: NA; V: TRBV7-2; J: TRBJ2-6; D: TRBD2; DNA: TGTGCCAGCAGCCGGGGGGACTTTGGGGCCAACGTCCTGACTTTC; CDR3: CASSRGDFGANVLTF
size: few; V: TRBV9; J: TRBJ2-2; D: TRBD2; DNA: TGTGCCAGCAGCGTCGCTAGCGGGGCGAACACCGGGGAGCTGTTTTTT; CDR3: CASSVASGANTGELFF
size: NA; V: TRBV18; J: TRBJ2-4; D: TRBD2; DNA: TGTGCCAGCTCACTGCGGGGGGGCGACATTCAGTACTTC; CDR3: CASSLRGGDIQYF
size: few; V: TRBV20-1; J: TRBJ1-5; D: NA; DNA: TGCAGTGCTCAAGATACAGGGAGCAATCAGCCCCAGCATTTT; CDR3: CSAQDTGSNQPQHF
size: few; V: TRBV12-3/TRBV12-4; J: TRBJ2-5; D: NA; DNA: TGTGCCAGCAGTTTACCCGGCGTGGGTCCGGGGGAGCTAGGAAAAGAGACCCAGTACTTC; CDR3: CASSLPGVGPGELGKETQYF
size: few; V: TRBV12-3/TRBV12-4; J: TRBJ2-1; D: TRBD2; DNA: TGTGCCAGCAGGTCCTTAGCGGGAGGGCCAAATGAGCAGTTCTTC; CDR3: CASRSLAGGPNEQFF
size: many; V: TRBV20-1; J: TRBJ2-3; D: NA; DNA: TGCAGTGCTAGAGCCCAGCCGGGCACAGATACGCAGTATTTT; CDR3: CSARAQPGTDTQYF
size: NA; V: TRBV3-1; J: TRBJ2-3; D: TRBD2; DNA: TGTGCCAGCAGCCAACGCCCTAGCGGGACAGATACGCAGTATTTT; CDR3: CASSQRPSGTDTQYF